Reported below is one T cell receptor (beta chain). Method: immunoSEQ multiplex PCR; TCRdb's copy keeps in-frame clones and lacks some. Here the sample spans 200,000 to 250,000 clones, 80% being singletons. The data originate from a study of blood T cell repertoires in COVID-19. With 5 bases removed from V and 6 bases from J, the gap between germline ends came to 14 bases. Germline CDR1 reads SGHTA; CDR2 reads FQGTGA. The length of the CDR3 is 14 residues. The sample was peripheral blood. The rearrangement uses TRBV7-3 and TRBJ2-1; weak D call: TRBD2 (6 bases). The TCR comes from a human donor in a cohort sampled during active COVID-19. In DNA, the CDR3 is TGTGCCAGCAGCCCGGGGGACTGGGGCAATGAGCAGTTCTTC. Protein sequence: CASSPGDWGNEQFF. Supplemented by reference TRBV7-3 and TRBJ2-1, the full variable domain reads GAGVSQTPSNKVTEKGKYVELRCDPISGHTALYWYRQSLGQGPEFLIYFQGTGAADDSGLPNDRFFAVRPEGSVSTLKIQRTERGDSAVYLCASSPGDWGNEQFFGPGTRLTVL.